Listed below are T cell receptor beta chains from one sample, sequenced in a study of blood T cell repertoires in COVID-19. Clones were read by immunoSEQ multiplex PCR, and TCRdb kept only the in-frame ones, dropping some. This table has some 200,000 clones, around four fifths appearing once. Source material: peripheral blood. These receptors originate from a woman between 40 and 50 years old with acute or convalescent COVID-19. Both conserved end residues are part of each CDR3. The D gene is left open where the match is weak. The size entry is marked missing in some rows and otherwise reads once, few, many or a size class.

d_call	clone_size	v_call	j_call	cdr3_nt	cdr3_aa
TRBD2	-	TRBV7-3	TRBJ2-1	TGTGCCAGCAGCTCCCAGCGGGGGGCATACAATGAGCAGTTCTTC	CASSSQRGAYNEQFF
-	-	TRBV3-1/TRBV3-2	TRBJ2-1	TGTGCCAGCAGCCTCGAGGACAATGAGCAGTTCTTC	CASSLEDNEQFF
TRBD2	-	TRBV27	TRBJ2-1	TGTGCCAGCAGCCTAGCGGCTCGAGGCGGTGAGCAGTTCTTC	CASSLAARGGEQFF
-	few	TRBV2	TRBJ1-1	TGTGCCAGCAGTGACCGCTTGGGGAGTACTGAAGCTTTCTTT	CASSDRLGSTEAFF
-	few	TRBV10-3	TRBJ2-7	TGTGCCATCAGTGAATACTACGAGCAGTACTTC	CAISEYYEQYF
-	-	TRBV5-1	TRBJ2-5	TGCGCCAGCCGGAGACAAGCGGTAGGGGAGACCCAGTACTTC	CASRRQAVGETQYF
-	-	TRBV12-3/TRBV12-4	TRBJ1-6	TGTGCCAGCAGTGCACAGGGTGCACCCCTCCACTTT	CASSAQGAPLHF
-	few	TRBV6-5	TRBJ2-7	TGTGCCAGCAGTTCGCACTCAAACTACGAGCAGTACTTC	CASSSHSNYEQYF
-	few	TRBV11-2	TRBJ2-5	TGTGCCAGCAGGCGACAGGAGGAAGAGACCCAGTACTTC	CASRRQEEETQYF
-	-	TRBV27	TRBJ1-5	TGTGCCAGCAGTTTAGGGCCGAGCAATCAGCCCCAGCATTTT	CASSLGPSNQPQHF